One and the same sample provided the 5 T cell receptor beta chains below, sequenced in a study of T-cell memory formation after mild COVID-19. TCRdb re-called the 5' RACE reads with MiXCR, one entry per CDR3 protein. The sample includes a few hundred thousand distinct CDR3 sequences, about a sixth of them seen just once. What was sequenced was PBMCs or a T cell subset sorted from them (not recorded which). These receptor sequences come from a man between 18 and 29 years old who had mild COVID-19 (a few samples of this study predate the infection). Cell type and time point are not known.

This clonotype has more than one count but fewer than ten. The V and J genes are TRBV18 and TRBJ1-1; D is undetermined. The CDR3 consists of 15 residues. V was trimmed by 4 bases and J by 1 base, leaving 13 bases between them. Germline assignment: CDR1 KGHSH and CDR2 LQKENI. CDR3 loop: CASSREGIKNTEAFF. CDR3 bases: TGTGCCAGCTCACGGGAGGGTATTAAGAACACTGAAGCTTTCTTT.

This rearrangement joins TRBV5-1 to TRBJ1-4; possibly TRBD1 for D (5 bases). Germline V CDR1 and CDR2: SGHRS, YFSETQ. The length of the CDR3 is 15 residues. The V end lost 4 bases, the J end lost 5 bases, and 15 bases lay between the germline ends. The CDR3 bases are TGCGCCAGCAGCCCAGGGAGGAGGGAGAATGAAAAACTGTTTTTT. Its protein product is CASSPGRRENEKLFF. Combining the CDR3 with reference TRBV5-1 and TRBJ1-4 gives the whole variable domain KAGVTQTPRYLIKTRGQQVTLSCSPISGHRSVSWYQQTPGQGLQFLFEYFSETQRNKGNFPGRFSGRQFSNSRSEMNVSTLELGDSALYLCASSPGRRENEKLFFGSGTQLSVL.

V gene TRBV10-3 combines with J gene TRBJ2-1; 14 bases agree with TRBD2. Germline CDR1 and CDR2: ENHRY and SYGVKD. The CDR3 is 16 amino acids. The junction had 6 bases not matched to a gene; V was cut back by 6 bases and J by 5 bases. The CDR3 here is CAISPGLAGGHNEQFF. The CDR3 DNA is TGTGCCATCAGCCCCGGACTAGCGGGGGGCCACAATGAGCAGTTCTTC.

This sequence joins TRBV24-1 and TRBJ2-1; 10 bases are shared with TRBD2. CDR1 KGHDR and CDR2 SFDVKD come from the germline V gene. V was clipped by 2 bases and J by 3 bases; unmatched bases: 3. This CDR3 is built from 16 residues. The CDR3 reads CATSDSSGGDYNEQFF. CDR3 bases: TGTGCCACCAGTGATTCGAGCGGGGGGGACTACAATGAGCAGTTCTTC.

The chain uses TRBV5-1 and TRBJ2-2; TRBD1 matches 9 bases. The CDR3 runs 16 residues. V shed 0 bases, J shed 7 bases, and the junction held 7 bases outside the gene matches. Germline assignment: CDR1 SGHRS and CDR2 YFSETQ. In DNA form, the CDR3 reads TGCGCCAGCAGCTTGGCTACAGGGGGCGCGATCGGGGAGCTGTTTTTT. Translation gives CASSLATGGAIGELFF.